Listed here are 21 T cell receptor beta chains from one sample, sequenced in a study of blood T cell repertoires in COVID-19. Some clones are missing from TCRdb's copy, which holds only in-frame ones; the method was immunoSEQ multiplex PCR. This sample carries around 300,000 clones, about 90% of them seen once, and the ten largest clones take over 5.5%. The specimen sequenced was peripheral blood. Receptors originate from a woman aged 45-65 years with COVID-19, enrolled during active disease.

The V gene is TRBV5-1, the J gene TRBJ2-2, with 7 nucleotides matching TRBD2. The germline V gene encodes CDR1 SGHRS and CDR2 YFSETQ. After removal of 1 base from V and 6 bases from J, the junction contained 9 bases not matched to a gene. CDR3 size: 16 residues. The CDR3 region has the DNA TGCGCCAGCAGCTTGAGCGGCGGGAGAATGGCCGGGGAGCTGTTTTTT. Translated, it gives CASSLSGGRMAGELFF.

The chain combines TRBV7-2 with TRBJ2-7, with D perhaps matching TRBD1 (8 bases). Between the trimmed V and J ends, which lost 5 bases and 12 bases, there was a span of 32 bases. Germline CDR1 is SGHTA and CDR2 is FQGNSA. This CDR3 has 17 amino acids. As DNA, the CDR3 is TGTGCCAGCAGCCTCCGGGGGGTGTCAGGGGGCGCTTTGTCGGTGTACTTC. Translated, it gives CASSLRGVSGGALSVYF.

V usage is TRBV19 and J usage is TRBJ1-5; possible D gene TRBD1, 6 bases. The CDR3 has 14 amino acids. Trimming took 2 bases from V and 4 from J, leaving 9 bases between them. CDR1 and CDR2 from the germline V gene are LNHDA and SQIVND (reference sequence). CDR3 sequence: CASSIFTGNQPQHF. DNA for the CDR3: TGTGCCAGTAGTATATTCACAGGGAATCAGCCCCAGCATTTT.

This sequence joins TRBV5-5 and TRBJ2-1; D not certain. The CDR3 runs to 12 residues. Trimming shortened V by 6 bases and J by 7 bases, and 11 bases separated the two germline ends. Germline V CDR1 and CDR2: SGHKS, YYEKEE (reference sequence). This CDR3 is CASTIAGNEQFF. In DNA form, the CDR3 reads TGTGCCAGCACCATTGCCGGGAATGAGCAGTTCTTC.

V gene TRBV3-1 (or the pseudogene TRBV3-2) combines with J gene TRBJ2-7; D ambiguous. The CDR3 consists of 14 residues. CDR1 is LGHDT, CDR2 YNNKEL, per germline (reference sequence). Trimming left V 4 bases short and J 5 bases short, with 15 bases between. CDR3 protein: CASSPSLGRNEQYF. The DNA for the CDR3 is TGTGCCAGCAGCCCATCCCTGGGCCGCAACGAGCAGTACTTC.

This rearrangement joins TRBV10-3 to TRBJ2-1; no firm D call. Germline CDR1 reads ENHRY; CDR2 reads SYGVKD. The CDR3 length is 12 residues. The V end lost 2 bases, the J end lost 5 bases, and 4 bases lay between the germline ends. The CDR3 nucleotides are TGTGCCATCAGTGAGGTCAACAATGAGCAGTTCTTC. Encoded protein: CAISEVNNEQFF.

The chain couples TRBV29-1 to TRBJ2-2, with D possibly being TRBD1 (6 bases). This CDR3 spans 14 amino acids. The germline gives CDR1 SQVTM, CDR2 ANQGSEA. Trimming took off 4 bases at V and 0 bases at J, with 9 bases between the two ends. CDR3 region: CSVAWGPNTGELFF. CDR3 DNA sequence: TGCAGCGTTGCCTGGGGGCCGAACACCGGGGAGCTGTTTTTT.

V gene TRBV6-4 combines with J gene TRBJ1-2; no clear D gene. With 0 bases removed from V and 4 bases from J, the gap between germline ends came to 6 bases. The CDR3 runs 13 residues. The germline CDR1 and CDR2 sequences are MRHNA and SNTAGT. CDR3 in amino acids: CASSDSIGYGYTF. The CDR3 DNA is TGTGCCAGCAGTGACTCGATCGGCTATGGCTACACCTTC.

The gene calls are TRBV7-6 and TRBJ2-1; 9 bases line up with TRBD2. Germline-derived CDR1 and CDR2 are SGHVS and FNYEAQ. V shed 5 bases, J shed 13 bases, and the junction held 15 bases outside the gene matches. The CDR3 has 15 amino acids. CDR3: CASSPSTQLAGRQFF. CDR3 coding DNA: TGTGCCAGCAGCCCGTCGACTCAGCTAGCGGGACGACAGTTCTTC.

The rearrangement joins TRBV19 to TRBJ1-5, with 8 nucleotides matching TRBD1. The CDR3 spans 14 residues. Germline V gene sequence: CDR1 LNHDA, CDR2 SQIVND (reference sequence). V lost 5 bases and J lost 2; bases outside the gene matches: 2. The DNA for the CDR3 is TGTGCCAGTAGTGCACAGGGGGGCAATCAGCCCCAGCATTTT. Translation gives CASSAQGGNQPQHF.

Written as DNA, the CDR3 is TGTGCCACCAGTGTCGGGACTAGTGTACGCTCCTACAATGAGCAGTTCTTC. Its translation is CATSVGTSVRSYNEQFF. The V and J genes are TRBV24-1 and TRBJ2-1, with 8 bases lining up with TRBD2. Germline V CDR1 and CDR2: KGHDR, SFDVKD. V lost 5 bases, J lost 0 bases, and 8 bases stayed unmatched. This CDR3 spans 17 amino acids.

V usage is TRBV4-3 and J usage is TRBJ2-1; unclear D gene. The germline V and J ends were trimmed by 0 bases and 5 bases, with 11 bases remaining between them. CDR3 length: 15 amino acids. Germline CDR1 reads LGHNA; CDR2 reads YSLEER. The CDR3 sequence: CASSQDRGTNNEQFF. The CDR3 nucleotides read TGCGCCAGCAGCCAAGATAGAGGTACAAACAATGAGCAGTTCTTC.

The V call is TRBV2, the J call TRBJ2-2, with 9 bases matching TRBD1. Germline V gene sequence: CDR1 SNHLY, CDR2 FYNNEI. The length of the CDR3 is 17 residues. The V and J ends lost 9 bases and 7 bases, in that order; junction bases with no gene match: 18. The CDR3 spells CARKPSGTGNLGGELFF. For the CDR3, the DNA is TGTGCCAGGAAACCAAGCGGGACAGGGAATTTGGGCGGGGAGCTGTTTTTT. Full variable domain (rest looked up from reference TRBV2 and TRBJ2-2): EPEVTQTPSHQVTQMGQEVILRCVPISNHLYFYWYRQILGQKVEFLVSFYNNEISEKSEIFDDQFSVERPDGSNFTLKIRSTKLEDSAMYFCARKPSGTGNLGGELFFGEGSRLTVL.

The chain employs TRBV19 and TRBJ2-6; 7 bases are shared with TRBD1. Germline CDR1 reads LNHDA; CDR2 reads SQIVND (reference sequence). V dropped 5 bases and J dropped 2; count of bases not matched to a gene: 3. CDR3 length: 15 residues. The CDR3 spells CASSRGGTGANVLTF. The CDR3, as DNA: TGTGCCAGTAGTCGAGGGGGCACTGGGGCCAACGTCCTGACTTTC.

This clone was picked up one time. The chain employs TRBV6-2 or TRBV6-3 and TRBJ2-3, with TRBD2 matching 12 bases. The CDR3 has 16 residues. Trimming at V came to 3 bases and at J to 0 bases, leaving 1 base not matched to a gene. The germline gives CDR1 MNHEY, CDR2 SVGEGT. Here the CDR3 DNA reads TGTGCCAGCAGTTATGGGACTAGCGGGAGCACAGATACGCAGTATTTT. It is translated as CASSYGTSGSTDTQYF.

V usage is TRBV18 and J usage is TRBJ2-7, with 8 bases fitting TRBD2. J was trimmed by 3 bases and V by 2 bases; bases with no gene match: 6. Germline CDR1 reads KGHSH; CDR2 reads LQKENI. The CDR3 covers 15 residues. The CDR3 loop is CASSPALAGIYEQYF. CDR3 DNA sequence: TGTGCCAGCTCACCAGCTTTAGCGGGGATCTACGAGCAGTACTTC.

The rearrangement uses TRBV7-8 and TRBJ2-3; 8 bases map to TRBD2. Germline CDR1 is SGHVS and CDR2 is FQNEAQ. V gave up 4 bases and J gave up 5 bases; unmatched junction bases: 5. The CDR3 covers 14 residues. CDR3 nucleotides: TGTGCCAGCAGCTCCGGGGGGGCAGAAGATACGCAGTATTTT. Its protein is CASSSGGAEDTQYF.

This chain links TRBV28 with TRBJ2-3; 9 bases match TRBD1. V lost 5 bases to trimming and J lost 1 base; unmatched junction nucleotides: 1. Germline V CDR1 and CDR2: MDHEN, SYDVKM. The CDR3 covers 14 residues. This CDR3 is CASSRDRGTDTQYF. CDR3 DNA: TGTGCCAGCAGTCGGGACAGGGGCACAGATACGCAGTATTTT.

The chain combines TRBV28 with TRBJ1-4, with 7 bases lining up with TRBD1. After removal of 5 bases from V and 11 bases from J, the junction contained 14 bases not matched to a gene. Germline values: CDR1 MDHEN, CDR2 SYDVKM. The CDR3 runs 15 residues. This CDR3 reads CASSGAKGARGKLFF. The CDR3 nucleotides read TGTGCCAGCAGTGGCGCGAAGGGGGCGCGAGGGAAACTGTTTTTT. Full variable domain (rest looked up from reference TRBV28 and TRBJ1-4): DVKVTQSSRYLVKRTGEKVFLECVQDMDHENMFWYRQDPGLGLRLIYFSYDVKMKEKGDIPEGYSVSREKKERFSLILESASTNQTSMYLCASSGAKGARGKLFFGSGTQLSVL.

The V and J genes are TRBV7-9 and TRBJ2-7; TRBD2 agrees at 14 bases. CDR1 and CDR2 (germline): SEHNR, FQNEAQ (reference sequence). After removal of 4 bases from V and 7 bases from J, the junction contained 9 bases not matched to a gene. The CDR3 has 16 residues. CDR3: CASSSLRGLAGVEQYF. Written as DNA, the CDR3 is TGTGCCAGCAGCTCTTTGAGGGGACTAGCGGGAGTTGAGCAGTACTTC.

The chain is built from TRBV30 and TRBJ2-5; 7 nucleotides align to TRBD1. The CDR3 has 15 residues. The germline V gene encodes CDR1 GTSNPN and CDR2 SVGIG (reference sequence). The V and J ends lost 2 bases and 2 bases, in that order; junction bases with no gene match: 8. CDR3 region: CAWSRVRGFQETQYF. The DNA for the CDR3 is TGTGCCTGGAGTAGGGTCAGGGGGTTTCAAGAGACCCAGTACTTC. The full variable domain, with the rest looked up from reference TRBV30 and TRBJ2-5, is SQTIHQWPATLVQPVGSPLSLECTVEGTSNPNLYWYRQAAGRGLQLLFYSVGIGQISSEVPQNLSASRPQDRQFILSSKKLLLSDSGFYLCAWSRVRGFQETQYFGPGTRLLVL.